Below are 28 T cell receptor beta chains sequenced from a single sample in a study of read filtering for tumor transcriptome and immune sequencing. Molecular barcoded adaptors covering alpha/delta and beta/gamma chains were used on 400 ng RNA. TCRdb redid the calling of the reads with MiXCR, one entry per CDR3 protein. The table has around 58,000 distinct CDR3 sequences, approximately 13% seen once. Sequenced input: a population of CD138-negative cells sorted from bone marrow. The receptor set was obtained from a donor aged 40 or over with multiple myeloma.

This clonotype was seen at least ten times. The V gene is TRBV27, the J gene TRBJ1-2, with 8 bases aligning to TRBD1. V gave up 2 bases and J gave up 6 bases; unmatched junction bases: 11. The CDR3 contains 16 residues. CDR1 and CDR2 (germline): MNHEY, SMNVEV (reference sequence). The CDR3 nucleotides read TGTGCCAGCAGTTTAAGGAGCCTCAGGGGGCGGAATGGCTACACCTTC. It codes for CASSLRSLRGRNGYTF.

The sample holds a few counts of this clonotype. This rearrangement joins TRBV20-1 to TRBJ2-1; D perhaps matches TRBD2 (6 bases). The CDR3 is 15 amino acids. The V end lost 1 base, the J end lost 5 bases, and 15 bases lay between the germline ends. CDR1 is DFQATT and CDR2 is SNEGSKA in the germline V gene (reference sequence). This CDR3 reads CSARGGASENNEQFF. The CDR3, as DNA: TGCAGTGCTAGAGGCGGGGCTAGCGAAAACAATGAGCAGTTCTTC.

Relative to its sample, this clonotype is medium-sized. The CDR3: CSFYRGMNTEAFF. Written as DNA, the CDR3 is TGCAGTTTTTACAGGGGGATGAACACTGAAGCTTTCTTT. This rearrangement joins TRBV20-1 to TRBJ1-1; 8 bases agree with TRBD1. The CDR3 totals 13 residues. Germline values: CDR1 DFQATT, CDR2 SNEGSKA (reference sequence). The V and J ends lost 8 bases and 0 bases, in that order; junction bases with no gene match: 5.

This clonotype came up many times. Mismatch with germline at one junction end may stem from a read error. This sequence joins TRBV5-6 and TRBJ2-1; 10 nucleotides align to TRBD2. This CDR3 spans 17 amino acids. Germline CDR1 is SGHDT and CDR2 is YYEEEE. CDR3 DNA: TGTGCCAGCAGCTCACGTTGGGGACTAGCGAATTACAATGGGCAGTTCTTC. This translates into CASSSRWGLANYNGQFF.

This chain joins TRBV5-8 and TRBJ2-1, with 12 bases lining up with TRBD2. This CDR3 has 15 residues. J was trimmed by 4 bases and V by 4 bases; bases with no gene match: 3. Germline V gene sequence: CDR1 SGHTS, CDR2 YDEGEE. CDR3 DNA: TGTGCCAGCAGCAAAGGACTAGCGGGGTACAATGAGCAGTTCTTC. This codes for CASSKGLAGYNEQFF.

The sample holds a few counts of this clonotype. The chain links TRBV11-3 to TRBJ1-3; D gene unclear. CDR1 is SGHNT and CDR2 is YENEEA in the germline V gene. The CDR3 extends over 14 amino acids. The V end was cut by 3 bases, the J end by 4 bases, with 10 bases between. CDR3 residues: CASSFVSVGNTIYF. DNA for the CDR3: TGTGCCAGCAGCTTTGTATCCGTCGGAAACACCATATATTTT.

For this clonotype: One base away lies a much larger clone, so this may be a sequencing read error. This chain's CDR3 is CASSYEEGYEQYF. The CDR3 bases are TGTGCCAGCAGTTATGAGGAAGGCTACGAGCAGTACTTC. The chain employs TRBV6-2 or TRBV6-3 and TRBJ2-7; D gene ambiguous. Trimming left V 3 bases short and J 3 bases short, with 9 bases between. Germline values: CDR1 MNHEY, CDR2 SVGEGT. The CDR3 consists of 13 residues.

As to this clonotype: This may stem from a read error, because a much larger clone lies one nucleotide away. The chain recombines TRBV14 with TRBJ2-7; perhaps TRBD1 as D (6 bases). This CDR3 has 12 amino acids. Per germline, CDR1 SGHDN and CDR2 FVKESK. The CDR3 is CVSSPSNREQYF. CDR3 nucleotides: TGTGTCAGCAGCCCCTCGAACAGGGAACAGTACTTC.

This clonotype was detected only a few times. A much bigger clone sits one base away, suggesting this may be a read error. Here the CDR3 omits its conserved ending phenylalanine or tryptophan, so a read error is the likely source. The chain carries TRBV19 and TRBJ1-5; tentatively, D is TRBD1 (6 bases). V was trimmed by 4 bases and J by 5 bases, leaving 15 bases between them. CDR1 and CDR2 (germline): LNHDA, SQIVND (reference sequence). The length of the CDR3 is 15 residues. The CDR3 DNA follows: TGTGCCAGTAGTACACGACAAAAGGGGGATCAGCCCCAGCATCTT. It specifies CASSTRQKGDQPQHL.

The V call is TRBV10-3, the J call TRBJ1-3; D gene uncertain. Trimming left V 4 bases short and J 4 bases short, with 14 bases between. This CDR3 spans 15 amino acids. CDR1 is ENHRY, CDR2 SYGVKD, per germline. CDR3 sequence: CAISGGLMGGNTIYF. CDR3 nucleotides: TGTGCCATCAGTGGAGGGCTCATGGGAGGAAACACCATATATTTT.

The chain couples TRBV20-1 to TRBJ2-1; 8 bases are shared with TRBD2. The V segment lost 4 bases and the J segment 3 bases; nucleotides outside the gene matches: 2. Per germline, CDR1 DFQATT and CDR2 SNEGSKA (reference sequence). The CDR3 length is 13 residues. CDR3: CSATGGLYNEQFF. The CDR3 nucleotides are TGCAGTGCTACGGGAGGGCTCTACAATGAGCAGTTCTTC.

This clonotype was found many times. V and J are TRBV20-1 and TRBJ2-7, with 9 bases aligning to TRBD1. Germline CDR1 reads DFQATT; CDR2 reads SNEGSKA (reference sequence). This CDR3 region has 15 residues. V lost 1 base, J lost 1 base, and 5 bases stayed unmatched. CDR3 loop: CSARARDRVSYEQYF. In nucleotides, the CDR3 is TGCAGTGCTAGAGCCCGGGACAGGGTGTCCTACGAGCAGTACTTC.

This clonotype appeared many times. The CDR3 protein is CSARDQQGAGTEAFF. CDR3 DNA: TGCAGTGCTAGAGACCAACAGGGCGCGGGTACTGAAGCTTTCTTT. The rearrangement joins TRBV20-1 to TRBJ1-1, with D perhaps TRBD1 (6 bases). V lost 0 bases and J 5 bases, leaving 16 bases between the germline ends. This CDR3 has 15 residues. Looked up from germline, CDR1 is DFQATT and CDR2 is SNEGSKA (reference sequence).

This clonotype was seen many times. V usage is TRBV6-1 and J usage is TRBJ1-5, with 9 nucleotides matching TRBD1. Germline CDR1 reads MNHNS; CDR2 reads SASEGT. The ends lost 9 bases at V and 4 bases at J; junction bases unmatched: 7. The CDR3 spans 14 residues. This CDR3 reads CASLQGAWNQPQHF. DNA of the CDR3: TGTGCCAGTCTACAGGGGGCTTGGAATCAGCCCCAGCATTTT.

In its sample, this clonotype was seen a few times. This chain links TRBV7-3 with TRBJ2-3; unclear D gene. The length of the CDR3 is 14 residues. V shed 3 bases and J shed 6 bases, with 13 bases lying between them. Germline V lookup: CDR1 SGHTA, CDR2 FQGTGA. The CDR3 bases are TGTGCCAGCAGCTTTGGGCCTTATCCGGATACGCAGTATTTT. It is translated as CASSFGPYPDTQYF. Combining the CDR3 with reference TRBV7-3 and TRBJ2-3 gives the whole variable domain GAGVSQTPSNKVTEKGKYVELRCDPISGHTALYWYRQSLGQGPEFLIYFQGTGAADDSGLPNDRFFAVRPEGSVSTLKIQRTERGDSAVYLCASSFGPYPDTQYFGPGTRLTVL.

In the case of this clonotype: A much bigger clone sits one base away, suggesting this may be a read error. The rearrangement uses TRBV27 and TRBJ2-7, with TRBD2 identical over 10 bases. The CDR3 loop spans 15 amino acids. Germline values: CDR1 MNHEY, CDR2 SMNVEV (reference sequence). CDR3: CASSLGLAATYEHYF. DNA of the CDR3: TGTGCCAGCAGTTTAGGACTAGCGGCCACCTACGAGCATTACTTC.

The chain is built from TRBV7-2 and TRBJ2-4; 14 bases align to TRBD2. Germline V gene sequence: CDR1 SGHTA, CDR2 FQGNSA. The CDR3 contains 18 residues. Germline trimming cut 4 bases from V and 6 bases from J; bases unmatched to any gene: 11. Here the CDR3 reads CASSSRGLAGATPNIQYF. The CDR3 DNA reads TGTGCCAGCAGCTCCCGGGGACTAGCGGGAGCCACTCCAAACATTCAGTACTTC.

This CDR3 reads CAGMSGLDEQFF. The CDR3 DNA reads TGCGCCGGCATGAGTGGGCTCGATGAGCAGTTCTTC. J is TRBJ2-1 and V is TRBV5-1; no definite D call. Germline values: CDR1 SGHRS, CDR2 YFSETQ. The length of the CDR3 is 12 residues. V lost 10 bases and J 8 bases, leaving 16 bases between the germline ends.

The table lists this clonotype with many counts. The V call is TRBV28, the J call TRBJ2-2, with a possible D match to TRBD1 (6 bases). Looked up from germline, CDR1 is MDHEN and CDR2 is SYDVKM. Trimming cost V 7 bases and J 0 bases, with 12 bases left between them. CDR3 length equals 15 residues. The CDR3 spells CASISQGTNTGELFF. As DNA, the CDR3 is TGTGCCAGCATCAGCCAGGGGACGAACACCGGGGAGCTGTTTTTT.

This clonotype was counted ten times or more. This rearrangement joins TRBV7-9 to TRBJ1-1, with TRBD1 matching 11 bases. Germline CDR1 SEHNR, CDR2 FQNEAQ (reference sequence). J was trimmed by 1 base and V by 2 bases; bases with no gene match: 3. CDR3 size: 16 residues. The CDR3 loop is CASSLPGQGANTEAFF. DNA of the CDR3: TGTGCCAGCAGCTTACCCGGACAGGGGGCGAACACTGAAGCTTTCTTT.

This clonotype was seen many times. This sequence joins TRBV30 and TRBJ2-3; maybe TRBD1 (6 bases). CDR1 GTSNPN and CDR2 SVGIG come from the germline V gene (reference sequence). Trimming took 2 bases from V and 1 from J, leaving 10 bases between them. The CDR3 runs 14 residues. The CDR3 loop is CAWSPNRGTDTQYF. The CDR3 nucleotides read TGTGCCTGGAGTCCAAACAGGGGCACAGATACGCAGTATTTT.

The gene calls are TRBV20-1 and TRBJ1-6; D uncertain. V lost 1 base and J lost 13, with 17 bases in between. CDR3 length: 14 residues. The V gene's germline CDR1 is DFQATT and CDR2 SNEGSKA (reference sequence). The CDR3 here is CSARGWQDRSPLHF. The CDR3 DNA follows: TGCAGTGCTAGAGGGTGGCAGGACCGTTCGCCCCTCCACTTT.

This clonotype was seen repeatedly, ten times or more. The CDR3 bases are TGTGCCTGGAGTGCGACTAGCGGGAGTTACAATGAGCAGTTCTTC. Protein: CAWSATSGSYNEQFF. This chain joins TRBV30 and TRBJ2-1; 12 bases match TRBD2. Germline loops: CDR1 GTSNPN, CDR2 SVGIG (reference sequence). The CDR3 length is 15 residues. With V trimmed by 1 base and J by 4 bases, 2 bases remained unmatched. The entire variable domain, with the rest obtained from reference TRBV30 and TRBJ2-1, is as follows: SQTIHQWPATLVQPVGSPLSLECTVEGTSNPNLYWYRQAAGRGLQLLFYSVGIGQISSEVPQNLSASRPQDRQFILSSKKLLLSDSGFYLCAWSATSGSYNEQFFGPGTRLTVL.

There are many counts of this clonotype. The CDR3 bases are TGTGCCACCAGTGATTCGGGGACTAGCGGGATCTACAATGAGCAGTTCTTC. Its protein is CATSDSGTSGIYNEQFF. The chain combines TRBV24-1 with TRBJ2-1, with TRBD2 matching 13 bases. The CDR3 length is 17 residues. Per germline, CDR1 KGHDR and CDR2 SFDVKD. V shed 2 bases and J 3 bases; nucleotides not matched to a gene: 3.

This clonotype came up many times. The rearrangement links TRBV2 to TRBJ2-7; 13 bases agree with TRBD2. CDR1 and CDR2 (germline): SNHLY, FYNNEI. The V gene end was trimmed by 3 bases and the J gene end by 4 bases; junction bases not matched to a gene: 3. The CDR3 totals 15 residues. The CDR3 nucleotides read TGTGCCAGCAGTGACAGGACTAGCGGGAGTTACGAGCAGTACTTC. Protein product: CASSDRTSGSYEQYF. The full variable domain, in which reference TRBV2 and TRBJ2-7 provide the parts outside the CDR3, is EPEVTQTPSHQVTQMGQEVILRCVPISNHLYFYWYRQILGQKVEFLVSFYNNEISEKSEIFDDQFSVERPDGSNFTLKIRSTKLEDSAMYFCASSDRTSGSYEQYFGPGTRLTVT.

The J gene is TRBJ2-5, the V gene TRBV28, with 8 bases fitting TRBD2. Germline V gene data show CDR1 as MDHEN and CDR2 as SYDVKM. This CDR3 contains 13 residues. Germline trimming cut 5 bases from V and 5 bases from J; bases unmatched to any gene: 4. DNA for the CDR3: TGTGCCAGCAGTCTGACTAGCGTGGAGACCCAGTACTTC. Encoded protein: CASSLTSVETQYF.

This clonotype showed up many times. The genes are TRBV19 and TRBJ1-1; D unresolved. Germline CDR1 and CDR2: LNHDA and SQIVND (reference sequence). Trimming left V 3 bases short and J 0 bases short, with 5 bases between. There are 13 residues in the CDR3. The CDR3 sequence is CASSISLNTEAFF. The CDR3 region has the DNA TGTGCCAGTAGTATTTCCCTGAACACTGAAGCTTTCTTT. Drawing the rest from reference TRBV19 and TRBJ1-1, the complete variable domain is DGGITQSPKYLFRKEGQNVTLSCEQNLNHDAMYWYRQDPGQGLRLIYYSQIVNDFQKGDIAEGYSVSREKKESFPLTVTSAQKNPTAFYLCASSISLNTEAFFGQGTRLTVV.

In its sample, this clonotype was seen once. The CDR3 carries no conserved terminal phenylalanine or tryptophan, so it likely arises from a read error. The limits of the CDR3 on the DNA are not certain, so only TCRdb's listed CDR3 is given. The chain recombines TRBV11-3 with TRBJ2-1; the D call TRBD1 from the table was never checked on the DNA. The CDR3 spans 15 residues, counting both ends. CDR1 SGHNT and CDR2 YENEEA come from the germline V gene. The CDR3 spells CASSPPRTGGHEQIS.